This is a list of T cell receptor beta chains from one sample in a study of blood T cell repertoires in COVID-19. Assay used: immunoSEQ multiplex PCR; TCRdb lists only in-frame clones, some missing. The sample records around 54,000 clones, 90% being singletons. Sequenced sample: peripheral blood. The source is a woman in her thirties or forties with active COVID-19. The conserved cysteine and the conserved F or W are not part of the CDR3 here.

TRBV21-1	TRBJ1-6	ASSTDMPVGQPHSSYNSPLH
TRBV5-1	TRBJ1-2	ASSLEPQGSYGYT
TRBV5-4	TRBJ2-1	ASSLQGTPAF
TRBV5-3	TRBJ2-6	ARSLVPGTGGLRANVLT
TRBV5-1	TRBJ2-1	ASSPKLAGENEQF
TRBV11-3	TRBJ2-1	ASSPRTGRLYEQF
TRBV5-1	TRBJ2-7	ASSRAGRGGYEQY
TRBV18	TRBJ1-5	ASQSATGENQPQH
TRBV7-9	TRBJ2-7	ASSSGGGQY
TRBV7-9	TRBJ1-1	ASSPWGGQVTEAF
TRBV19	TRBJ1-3	ASSLSVGSSGNTIY
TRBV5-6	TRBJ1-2	ASSLYGENYGYT
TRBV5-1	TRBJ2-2	ASGAGGPTGELF
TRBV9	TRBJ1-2	ASSAGETYGYT
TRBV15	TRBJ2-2	ATSRGHATGELF
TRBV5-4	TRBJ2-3	ASSLEGSGYATDTQY
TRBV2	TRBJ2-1	ASIGAADEQF
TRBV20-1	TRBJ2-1	SALSTEEQF
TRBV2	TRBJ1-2	ASSPTGDNYGYT
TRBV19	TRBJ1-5	ASSSLQGLANQPQH
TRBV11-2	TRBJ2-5	ASSLAQETQY
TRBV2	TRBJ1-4	ASSELGGVGEKLF
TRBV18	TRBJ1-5	ASASGVRQPQH
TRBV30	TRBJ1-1	AWQGSTEAF
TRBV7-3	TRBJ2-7	ASSAPGSHEQY
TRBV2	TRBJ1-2	ASSGDRDGGYT
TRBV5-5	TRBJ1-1	ASSLQQVMNTEAF
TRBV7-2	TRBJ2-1	ASSLKFAGHEQF
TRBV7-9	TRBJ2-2	ASRETGRLTGELF
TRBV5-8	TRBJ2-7	ASSLFERYEQY
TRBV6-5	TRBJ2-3	ASSLGGASTDTQY
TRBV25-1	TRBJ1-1	ASTIGQGVATEAF
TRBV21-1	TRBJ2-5	ASNPGTGQETQY
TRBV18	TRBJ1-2	ASSPAREVGYGYT
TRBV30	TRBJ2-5	AWSVGLAGRETQY
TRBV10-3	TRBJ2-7	AISEFTYEQY
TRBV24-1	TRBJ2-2	ATSDSRQGFTGELF
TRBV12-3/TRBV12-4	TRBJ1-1	ASSLTGNTEAF